One and the same sample provided the 31 T cell receptor beta chains below, sequenced in a study of OX40 agonist ivuxolimab in advanced cancers. Sequencing was performed with immunoSEQ multiplex PCR; in TCRdb, only in-frame clones are kept and a portion is missing. This sample has over 55,000 clones, with roughly 80% found just once. This sample comprised CD4+ or CD8+ T cells sorted from blood, obtained in a trial of the OX40 agonist ivuxolimab. These receptors were taken from an adult with an advanced solid tumor such as melanoma, head and neck, liver or kidney cancer.

In the case of this clone: The junction differs from germline at one of its ends, possibly a read error. The chain carries TRBV19 and TRBJ2-1, with a possible D match to TRBD2 (6 bases). The CDR3 totals 13 residues. The germline CDR1 and CDR2 sequences are LNHDA and SQIVND (reference sequence). The CDR3 DNA reads TGTGCCAGTAGTATAGATCCGGGGACTCCCCAGGTCTTC. Translating gives CASSIDPGTPQVF.

The rearrangement uses TRBV7-9 and TRBJ2-2; TRBD2 matches 13 bases. Per germline, CDR1 SEHNR and CDR2 FQNEAQ (reference sequence). Trimming cost V 7 bases and J 5 bases; bases outside gene matches: 7. The CDR3 is made up of 16 amino acids. The DNA of the CDR3 is TGTGCCAGCACCGGAGGACTAGCGGGAGTTACCGGGGAGCTGTTTTTT. This translates into CASTGGLAGVTGELFF.

This sequence joins TRBV7-6 and TRBJ2-7; TRBD2 might be the D (6 bases). The CDR3 has 15 residues. The V gene lost 5 bases and the J gene lost 1 base, with 15 bases spanning the gap. CDR1 SGHVS and CDR2 FNYEAQ come from the germline V gene. CDR3: CASSVDDGLSYEQYF. Written as DNA, the CDR3 is TGTGCCAGCAGCGTCGACGACGGACTATCCTACGAGCAGTACTTC.

The chain carries TRBV11-3 and TRBJ2-3; the D is unclear. The germline V gene encodes CDR1 SGHNT and CDR2 YENEEA. V shed 2 bases and J shed 2 bases, with 11 bases lying between them. The CDR3 spans 15 residues. Written as DNA, the CDR3 is TGTGCCAGCAGCTTATCTCGAGGCGCCACAGATACGCAGTATTTT. Translation gives CASSLSRGATDTQYF.

For this clone: Mismatch with germline at one junction end may stem from a read error. The chain's CDR3 is CASSRERTGPPAGSF. The CDR3 DNA follows: TGTGCCAGCAGCCGGGAGAGGACAGGGCCCCCCGCGGGTTCTTTT. The V call is TRBV2, the J call TRBJ2-3; 8 bases line up with TRBD1. The CDR3 totals 15 residues. The germline CDR1 and CDR2 sequences are SNHLY and FYNNEI.

The J gene is TRBJ2-1, the V gene TRBV7-9; D gene unclear. V gave up 1 base and J gave up 8 bases, with 6 bases separating them. Germline CDR1 reads SEHNR; CDR2 reads FQNEAQ (reference sequence). This CDR3 spans 12 amino acids. The CDR3 here is CASSLGVDEQFF. The CDR3 region has the DNA TGTGCCAGCAGCTTAGGAGTGGATGAGCAGTTCTTC.

This clone was observed a handful of times. The V and J genes are TRBV5-1 and TRBJ2-7, with 8 bases identical to TRBD2. CDR1 and CDR2 (germline): SGHRS, YFSETQ. The CDR3 is 14 amino acids. V lost 3 bases to trimming and J lost 5 bases; unmatched junction nucleotides: 7. The CDR3 nucleotides are TGCGCCAGCAGCTATATAGCGGGAATCAACGAGCAGTACTTC. Translation gives CASSYIAGINEQYF.

This clone appeared a single time. V and J are TRBV19 and TRBJ2-1; 11 nucleotides line up with TRBD2. Per the germline V gene, CDR1 is LNHDA and CDR2 is SQIVND (reference sequence). The length of the CDR3 is 17 residues. J gave up 5 bases and V 4 bases, and 10 bases lay outside the gene matches. The CDR3 bases are TGTGCCAGTAGTAATGTTCGTAGCGGGAGGGCCCACAATGAGCAGTTCTTC. Protein sequence: CASSNVRSGRAHNEQFF.

This rearrangement joins TRBV7-2 to TRBJ2-1; D ambiguous. V shed 5 bases and J shed 12 bases, with 17 bases lying between them. Germline-derived CDR1 and CDR2 are SGHTA and FQGNSA. This CDR3 is built from 13 residues. The CDR3 bases are TGTGCCAGCAGCCTCACGAGGAAGGGTGGGCAGTTCTTC. It encodes CASSLTRKGGQFF.

The J gene is TRBJ1-1, the V gene TRBV4-1; 7 bases are shared with TRBD1. Trimming at V came to 4 bases and at J to 2 bases, leaving 7 bases not matched to a gene. The length of the CDR3 is 15 residues. Germline V gene data show CDR1 as MGHRA and CDR2 as YSYEKL. DNA of the CDR3: TGCGCCAGCAGCCCTCCGGGACAGCTAAACACTGAAGCTTTCTTT. This encodes CASSPPGQLNTEAFF.

V and J are TRBV2 and TRBJ1-3, with D uncertain. CDR3 length: 13 residues. CDR1 is SNHLY, CDR2 FYNNEI, per germline. Trimming removed 4 bases from V and 0 bases from J, with 4 bases in between. The CDR3 region has the DNA TGTGCCAGCAGTGGATACTCTGGAAACACCATATATTTT. Encoded protein: CASSGYSGNTIYF.

The chain is built from TRBV14 and TRBJ1-4; D perhaps matches TRBD1 (6 bases). Germline V CDR1 and CDR2: SGHDN, FVKESK. The CDR3 loop spans 14 amino acids. V lost 4 bases to trimming and J lost 7 bases, with 13 bases between them. The chain's CDR3 is CASSPLGAVEKLFF. CDR3 sequence (DNA): TGTGCCAGCAGCCCCTTGGGGGCTGTTGAAAAACTGTTTTTT.

This clone was detected once. This rearrangement joins TRBV11-3 to TRBJ2-5; D gene unclear. The V end was cut by 1 base, the J end by 1 base, with 7 bases between. Germline V lookup: CDR1 SGHNT, CDR2 YENEEA. This CDR3 has 14 residues. CDR3 DNA: TGTGCCAGCAGCTTAGGACGGATCCAAGAGACCCAGTACTTC. This sequence encodes CASSLGRIQETQYF.

This clone was picked up one time. The CDR3 nucleotides read TGTGCCAGCAGTTCAAGGGACAGTTGGAACCCCACAGATACGCAGTATTTT. Translating it yields CASSSRDSWNPTDTQYF. The rearrangement links TRBV27 to TRBJ2-3; TRBD1 matches at 7 bases. The CDR3 sequence is 17 residues long. The J segment lost 2 bases and the V segment lost 4 bases, leaving 12 bases of the junction unmatched. Germline V gene data show CDR1 as MNHEY and CDR2 as SMNVEV (reference sequence).

The rearrangement links TRBV5-1 to TRBJ2-2; 12 nucleotides agree with TRBD2. The J segment lost 3 bases and the V segment lost 4 bases, leaving 7 bases of the junction unmatched. Germline V gene lookup returns CDR1 SGHRS and CDR2 YFSETQ. The CDR3 totals 17 residues. CDR3 sequence reads: CASSLELAGGDTGELFF. The CDR3 DNA sequence: TGCGCCAGCAGCCTAGAACTAGCGGGAGGCGACACCGGGGAGCTGTTTTTT. Drawing the rest from reference TRBV5-1 and TRBJ2-2, the complete variable domain is KAGVTQTPRYLIKTRGQQVTLSCSPISGHRSVSWYQQTPGQGLQFLFEYFSETQRNKGNFPGRFSGRQFSNSRSEMNVSTLELGDSALYLCASSLELAGGDTGELFFGEGSRLTVL.

This chain links TRBV5-1 with TRBJ2-7; a weak D match, TRBD2 (6 bases). Germline assignment: CDR1 SGHRS and CDR2 YFSETQ. V gave up 0 bases and J gave up 6 bases, with 10 bases separating them. The CDR3 has 13 residues. CDR3 residues: CASSLEGGGEQYV. In DNA, the CDR3 is TGCGCCAGCAGCTTGGAGGGAGGCGGCGAGCAGTACGTC.

The table lists this clone with a few counts. The chain is built from TRBV11-3 and TRBJ1-4; 10 bases line up with TRBD1. V was pared by 5 bases and J by 8 bases, with 5 bases of the junction left unmatched. CDR3 length equals 14 residues. The germline CDR1 and CDR2 sequences are SGHNT and YENEEA. CDR3 sequence: CASSPGQGEEKLFF. CDR3 DNA: TGTGCCAGCAGCCCCGGACAGGGGGAGGAAAAACTGTTTTTT.

This clone occurred a few times. The chain combines TRBV5-4 with TRBJ2-3; 10 nucleotides match TRBD1. This CDR3 is 16 amino acids long. Germline V gene lookup returns CDR1 SGHNT and CDR2 YYREEE (reference sequence). V dropped 4 bases and J dropped 4; count of bases not matched to a gene: 9. This chain's CDR3 is CASSSPTGGLADTQYF. CDR3 in DNA: TGTGCCAGCAGCAGCCCGACAGGGGGCCTCGCAGATACGCAGTATTTT.

The genes are TRBV11-2 and TRBJ1-2; D might be TRBD1 (5 bases). Trimming removed 5 bases at V and 8 bases at J, with 18 bases between. The CDR3 totals 14 residues. Germline V gives CDR1 SGHAT, CDR2 FQNNGV. The CDR3 spells CASSPQAGVGGYTF. The DNA for the CDR3 is TGTGCCAGCAGCCCGCAGGCGGGGGTGGGGGGCTACACCTTC.

The V gene is TRBV11-3, the J gene TRBJ2-1; the match to TRBD2 covers 10 bases. The CDR3 runs to 16 residues. Trimming cost V 0 bases and J 8 bases; bases outside gene matches: 7. Germline CDR1 and CDR2: SGHNT and YENEEA. The CDR3 region has the DNA TGTGCCAGCAGCTTAGAGGGAGCGGGAGGGCCGGATGAGCAGTTCTTC. Translating gives CASSLEGAGGPDEQFF.

The genes are TRBV5-4 and TRBJ2-2; possibly TRBD1 for D (6 bases). V gave up 2 bases and J gave up 4 bases, with 9 bases separating them. This CDR3 is built from 14 residues. CDR1 is SGHNT, CDR2 YYREEE, per germline (reference sequence). The CDR3 is CASSFGQTTGELFF. CDR3 DNA sequence: TGTGCCAGCAGCTTCGGACAGACCACCGGGGAGCTGTTTTTT.

The genes are TRBV29-1 and TRBJ2-1; 11 bases are a match to TRBD2. The CDR3 runs 13 residues. V shed 7 bases and J 12 bases; nucleotides not matched to a gene: 11. Germline assignment: CDR1 SQVTM and CDR2 ANQGSEA. CDR3 sequence: CSEVTTSGNMQFF. CDR3 DNA sequence: TGCAGCGAGGTAACGACTAGCGGGAATATGCAGTTCTTC.

The gene calls are TRBV29-1 and TRBJ2-1; D gene unclear. Trimming pared 2 bases from V and 9 bases from J, leaving 5 bases between. CDR3 size: 10 residues. Per the germline V gene, CDR1 is SQVTM and CDR2 is ANQGSEA. The CDR3 region has the DNA TGCAGCGTTGAATGGTTTGAGCAGTTCTTC. It translates to CSVEWFEQFF.

This clone was counted once. DNA of the CDR3: TGCGCCAGCAGCCAAGAGGGGTGGGGGCTGGGTTCACCCCTCCACTTT. Protein sequence: CASSQEGWGLGSPLHF. The chain joins TRBV4-1 to TRBJ1-6; possibly TRBD1 for D (6 bases). Per the germline V gene, CDR1 is MGHRA and CDR2 is YSYEKL. Deletions cut 0 bases from V and 9 bases from J, with 15 bases between. The CDR3 is 16 residues long.

This clone came up once. The chain uses TRBV5-6 and TRBJ2-7, with TRBD1 matching 8 bases. The trim removed 2 bases at V and 4 bases at J, leaving 5 bases unmatched. CDR1 is SGHDT and CDR2 is YYEEEE in the germline V gene. This CDR3 is 14 amino acids long. Written as DNA, the CDR3 is TGTGCCAGCAGCTTTTTGGACAGGGAATACGAGCAGTACGTC. Encoded protein: CASSFLDREYEQYV.

The chain carries TRBV5-1 and TRBJ1-3, with D unclear. The germline V and J ends were trimmed by 1 base and 3 bases, with 11 bases remaining between them. The CDR3 spans 15 residues. Germline loops: CDR1 SGHRS, CDR2 YFSETQ. In DNA, the CDR3 is TGCGCCAGCAGCTTGAGTGCAAGGGATGGAAACACCATATATTTT. It encodes CASSLSARDGNTIYF.

This clone was detected a few times. The chain uses TRBV18 and TRBJ1-2; D not certain. Germline CDR1 KGHSH, CDR2 LQKENI. This CDR3 is 15 amino acids long. The ends were cut back, 2 bases at V and 4 bases at J, with 14 bases in the middle. The CDR3 region is CASSPGADPIYGYTF. The CDR3 region has the DNA TGTGCCAGCTCACCAGGCGCAGATCCGATCTATGGCTACACCTTC.

The rearrangement uses TRBV19 and TRBJ1-4; TRBD1 matches 11 bases. Trimming at V came to 5 bases and at J to 8 bases, leaving 4 bases not matched to a gene. The germline gives CDR1 LNHDA, CDR2 SQIVND (reference sequence). The CDR3 has 14 residues. CDR3 in amino acids: CASSPGQGAEKLFF. In DNA, the CDR3 is TGTGCCAGTAGTCCTGGACAGGGGGCAGAAAAACTGTTTTTT.

This rearrangement joins TRBV5-6 to TRBJ1-2; TRBD1 agrees at 7 bases. The germline V gene encodes CDR1 SGHDT and CDR2 YYEEEE. J was trimmed by 5 bases and V by 5 bases; bases with no gene match: 12. The CDR3 loop spans 15 amino acids. The CDR3 nucleotides are TGTGCCAGCAGTCATCAGGGGGTAGGCCATTATGGCTACACCTTC. The encoded protein is CASSHQGVGHYGYTF. Variable domain in full (rest from reference TRBV5-6 and TRBJ1-2): DAGVTQSPTHLIKTRGQQVTLRCSPKSGHDTVSWYQQALGQGPQFIFQYYEEEERQRGNFPDRFSGHQFPNYSSELNVNALLLGDSALYLCASSHQGVGHYGYTFGSGTRLTVV.

This clone has only a few counts. The rearrangement joins TRBV2 to TRBJ2-1, with D perhaps TRBD2 (6 bases). The V and J ends lost 5 bases and 1 base respectively, with 18 bases between them. The CDR3 has 17 residues. In germline, CDR1 is SNHLY, CDR2 FYNNEI. CDR3 coding DNA: TGTGCCAGCAGTCTGGGGGGATCTTCTCTTTCCTACAATGAGCAGTTCTTC. Amino acid sequence: CASSLGGSSLSYNEQFF.

The V call is TRBV19, the J call TRBJ2-1, with 10 bases that match TRBD1. This CDR3 spans 16 amino acids. Germline lookup yields CDR1 LNHDA and CDR2 SQIVND (reference sequence). The trim removed 10 bases at V and 6 bases at J, leaving 15 bases unmatched. This chain's CDR3 is CAILTGTGESGNEQFF. Written as DNA, the CDR3 is TGTGCCATCCTCACCGGGACAGGGGAGTCGGGCAATGAGCAGTTCTTC.